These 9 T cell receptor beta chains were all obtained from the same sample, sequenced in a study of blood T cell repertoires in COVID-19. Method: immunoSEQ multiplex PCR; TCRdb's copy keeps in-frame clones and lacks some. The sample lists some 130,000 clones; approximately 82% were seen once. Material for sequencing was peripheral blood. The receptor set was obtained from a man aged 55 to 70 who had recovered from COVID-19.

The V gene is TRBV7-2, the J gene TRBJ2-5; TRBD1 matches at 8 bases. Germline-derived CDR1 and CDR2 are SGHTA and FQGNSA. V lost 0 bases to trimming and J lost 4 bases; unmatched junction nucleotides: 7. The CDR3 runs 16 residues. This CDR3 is CASSLAGTGGGETQYF. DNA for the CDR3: TGTGCCAGCAGCTTAGCAGGCACAGGGGGTGGAGAGACCCAGTACTTC.

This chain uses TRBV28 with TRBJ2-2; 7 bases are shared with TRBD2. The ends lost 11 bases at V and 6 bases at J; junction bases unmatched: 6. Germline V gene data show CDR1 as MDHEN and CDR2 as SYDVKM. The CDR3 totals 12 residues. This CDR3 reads CAGGVKAGELFF. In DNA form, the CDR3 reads TGTGCCGGGGGGGTAAAGGCCGGGGAGCTGTTTTTT.

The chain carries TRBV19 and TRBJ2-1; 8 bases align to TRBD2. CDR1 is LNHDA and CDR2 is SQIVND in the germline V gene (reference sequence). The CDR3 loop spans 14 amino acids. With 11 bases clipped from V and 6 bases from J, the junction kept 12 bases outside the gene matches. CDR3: CASMKRSGSNEQFF. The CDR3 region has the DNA TGTGCCTCCATGAAGAGGAGCGGGAGCAATGAGCAGTTCTTC. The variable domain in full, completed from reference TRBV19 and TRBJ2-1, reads DGGITQSPKYLFRKEGQNVTLSCEQNLNHDAMYWYRQDPGQGLRLIYYSQIVNDFQKGDIAEGYSVSREKKESFPLTVTSAQKNPTAFYLCASMKRSGSNEQFFGPGTRLTVL.

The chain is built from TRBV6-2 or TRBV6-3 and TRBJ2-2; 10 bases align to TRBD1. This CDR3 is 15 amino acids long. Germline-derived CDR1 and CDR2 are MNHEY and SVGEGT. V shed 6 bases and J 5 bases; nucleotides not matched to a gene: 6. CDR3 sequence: CASSQDRGRTGELFF. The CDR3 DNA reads TGTGCCAGCAGCCAAGACAGGGGGCGGACCGGGGAGCTGTTTTTT.

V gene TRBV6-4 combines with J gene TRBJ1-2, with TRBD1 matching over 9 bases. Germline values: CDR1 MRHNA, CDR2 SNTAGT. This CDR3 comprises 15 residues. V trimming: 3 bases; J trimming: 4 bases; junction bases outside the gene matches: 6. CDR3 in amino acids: CASSERTGGIYGYTF. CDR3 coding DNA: TGTGCCAGCAGTGAGAGAACAGGGGGCATCTATGGCTACACCTTC.

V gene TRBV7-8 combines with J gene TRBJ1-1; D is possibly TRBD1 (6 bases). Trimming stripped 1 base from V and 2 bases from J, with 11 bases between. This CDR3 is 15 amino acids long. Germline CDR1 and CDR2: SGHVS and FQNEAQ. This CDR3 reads CASSLGGGGNTEAFF. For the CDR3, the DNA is TGTGCCAGCAGCTTAGGAGGCGGGGGCAACACTGAAGCTTTCTTT.

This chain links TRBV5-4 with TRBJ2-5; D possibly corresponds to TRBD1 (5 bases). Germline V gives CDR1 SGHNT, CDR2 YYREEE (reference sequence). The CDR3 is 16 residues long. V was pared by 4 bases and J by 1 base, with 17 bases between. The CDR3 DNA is TGTGCCAGCAGCCACCCGCGGCAGGGATTCCAAGAGACCCAGTACTTC. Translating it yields CASSHPRQGFQETQYF.

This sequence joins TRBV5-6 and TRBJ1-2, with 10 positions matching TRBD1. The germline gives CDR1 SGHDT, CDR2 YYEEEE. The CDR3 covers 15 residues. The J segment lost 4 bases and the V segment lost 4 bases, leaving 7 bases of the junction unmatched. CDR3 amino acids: CASSRDRGPIYGYTF. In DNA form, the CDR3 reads TGTGCCAGCAGCCGCGACAGGGGGCCTATCTATGGCTACACCTTC.

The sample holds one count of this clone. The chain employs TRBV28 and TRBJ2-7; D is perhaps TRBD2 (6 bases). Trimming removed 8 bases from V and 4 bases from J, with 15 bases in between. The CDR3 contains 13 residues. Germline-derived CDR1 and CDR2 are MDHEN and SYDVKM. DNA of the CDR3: TGTGCCAGCTCCCGGGGGTACGGGTACGAGCAGTACTTC. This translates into CASSRGYGYEQYF.